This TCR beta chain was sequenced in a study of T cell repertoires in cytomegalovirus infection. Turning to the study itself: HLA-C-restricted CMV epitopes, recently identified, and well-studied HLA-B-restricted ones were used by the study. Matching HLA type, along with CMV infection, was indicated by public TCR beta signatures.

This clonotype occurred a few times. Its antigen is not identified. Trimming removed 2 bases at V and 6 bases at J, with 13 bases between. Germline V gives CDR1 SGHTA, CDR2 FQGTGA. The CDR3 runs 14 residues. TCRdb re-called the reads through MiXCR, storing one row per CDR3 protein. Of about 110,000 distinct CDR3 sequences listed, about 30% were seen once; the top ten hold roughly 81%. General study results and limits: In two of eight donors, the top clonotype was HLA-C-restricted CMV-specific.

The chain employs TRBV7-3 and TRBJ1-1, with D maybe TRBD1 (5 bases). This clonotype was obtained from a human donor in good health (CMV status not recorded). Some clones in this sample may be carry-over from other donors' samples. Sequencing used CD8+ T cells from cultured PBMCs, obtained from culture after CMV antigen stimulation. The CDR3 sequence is CASSLGRVVPEAFF. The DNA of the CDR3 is TGTGCCAGCAGCTTAGGCAGGGTGGTCCCTGAAGCTTTCTTT.